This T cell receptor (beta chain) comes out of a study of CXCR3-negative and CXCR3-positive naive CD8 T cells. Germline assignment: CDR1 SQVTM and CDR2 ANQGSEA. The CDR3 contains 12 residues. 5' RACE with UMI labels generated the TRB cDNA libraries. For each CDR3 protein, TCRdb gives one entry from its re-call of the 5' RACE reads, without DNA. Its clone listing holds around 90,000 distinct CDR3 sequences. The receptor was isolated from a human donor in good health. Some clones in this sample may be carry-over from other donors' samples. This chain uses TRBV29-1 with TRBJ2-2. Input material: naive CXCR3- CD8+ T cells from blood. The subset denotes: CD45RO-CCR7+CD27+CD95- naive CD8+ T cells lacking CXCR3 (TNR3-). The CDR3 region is CSVEEETGELFF.